The source of this T cell receptor beta chain is a study of T cells in Graves' hyperthyroidism and ophthalmopathy. This CDR3 contains 14 residues. V dropped 0 bases and J dropped 9 bases, with 13 bases sitting between them. In germline, CDR1 is SGHRS, CDR2 YFSETQ. Concerning this clonotype itself: Since a much larger clone is just one base distant, this may be a read error.

Researchers took RNA transcripts and amplified the TCR beta CDR3 regions from them. Primed by the HTBI set, a first-round RT-PCR was run on the TCR CDR3. TCRdb redid the calling of the multiplex PCR reads with MiXCR, one entry per CDR3 protein. The data contain approximately 560,000 distinct CDR3 sequences, 15% to 19% of them seen just once; the ten biggest clones take up under 7.5%. Sequences were obtained from blood. This sequence joins TRBV5-1 and TRBJ2-1; no reliable D call. The source of this sequence is a woman aged 25 to 39 with Graves' hyperthyroidism. The CDR3 region is CASSLAIVNPEQFF. For the CDR3, the DNA is TGCGCCAGCAGCTTGGCCATAGTTAATCCTGAGCAGTTCTTC.